This T cell receptor beta chain was documented in a study of response to subunit inactivated influenza vaccine. CDR1 is SGHRS and CDR2 is YFSETQ in the germline V gene. The V end was cut by 6 bases, the J end by 0 bases, with 10 bases between. The CDR3 runs 15 residues. Points from the study as a whole: Seasonal influenza vaccination, on each occasion, was suggested by the authors to recruit few new T cells.

TCRdb fed the RT-PCR reads into MiXCR, producing one record per CDR3 protein. The sample contains about 580,000 distinct CDR3 sequences, around 15% of which appear only once. Details on this clonotype: The target antigen is unknown.

The J gene is TRBJ2-6, the V gene TRBV5-1; D gene unclear. This material consisted of PBMCs from blood, taken 11 to 12 days after vaccination. The receptor was isolated from a man aged 50-60 years who received an inactivated influenza vaccine. The CDR3 sequence is CASKPLISGANVLTF. CDR3 bases: TGCGCCAGCAAACCGCTGATCTCTGGGGCCAACGTCCTGACTTTC.